Shown below are 8 T cell receptor beta chains from a single sample sequenced in a study of CD8 T cells in ankylosing spondylitis. A single record per CDR3 protein comes from TCRdb applying MiXCR to the 5' RACE reads. The sample has about 36,000 distinct CDR3 sequences, 13% seen once; the top ten hold 25% to 40%. What was sequenced was synovial fluid, either unsorted or a sorted T cell fraction (not recorded which). These receptors all stem from a male donor with ankylosing spondylitis.

Many counts were recorded for this clonotype. V and J are TRBV15 and TRBJ1-2, with 7 bases lining up with TRBD1. J lost 2 bases, V lost 5 bases, and 8 bases had no gene match. This CDR3 is built from 15 residues. Germline V gene sequence: CDR1 LNHNV, CDR2 YYDKDF (reference sequence). CDR3 in DNA: TGTGCCACCAGCGGATGGGACAGCCAAAACTATGGCTACACCTTC. Amino acid sequence: CATSGWDSQNYGYTF.

This clonotype has only a few counts. This chain joins TRBV6-7 and TRBJ1-5, with 8 bases lining up with TRBD1. Being an ORF, TRBV6-7 has a function that is uncertain. V shed 2 bases, J shed 6 bases, and the junction held 9 bases outside the gene matches. The CDR3 has 16 amino acids. The CDR3 sequence is CASSYPGAGGTQPQHF. CDR3 nucleotides: TGTGCCAGCAGTTACCCCGGGGCAGGGGGCACTCAGCCCCAGCATTTT.

The table lists this clonotype with a few counts. The chain combines TRBV4-3 with TRBJ1-5; D may be TRBD1 (5 bases). CDR3 size: 15 residues. The germline V gene has CDR1 LGHNA and CDR2 YSLEER. The V gene lost 0 bases and the J gene lost 5 bases, with 11 bases spanning the gap. Here the CDR3 reads CASSQDRDLYQPQHF. For the CDR3, the DNA is TGCGCCAGCAGCCAAGACCGGGACCTCTATCAGCCCCAGCATTTT.

V gene TRBV5-1 combines with J gene TRBJ2-1; D perhaps matches TRBD2 (6 bases). The germline V gene encodes CDR1 SGHRS and CDR2 YFSETQ. Trimming took 0 bases from V and 8 from J, leaving 18 bases between them. This CDR3 is built from 16 residues. CDR3 amino acids: CASSLAGLALNYEQFF. CDR3 coding DNA: TGCGCCAGCAGCTTGGCCGGGCTAGCGCTTAACTATGAGCAGTTCTTC.

The table lists this clonotype with many counts. This chain connects TRBV12-3 or TRBV12-4 to TRBJ2-3; D is ambiguous. The CDR3 sequence is 12 residues long. V dropped 5 bases and J dropped 6 bases, with 9 bases sitting between them. This chain's CDR3 is CASSPLRDTQYF. The CDR3 DNA reads TGTGCCAGCAGTCCCCTGAGGGATACGCAGTATTTT.

The CDR3 DNA reads as TGCGCCAGCAGGCCCGGGACCGCCAGGCCAGATACGCAGTATTTT. Amino acids: CASRPGTARPDTQYF. The chain employs TRBV5-1 and TRBJ2-3; D is possibly TRBD1 or TRBD2 (5 bases each). V lost 5 bases and J 4 bases, leaving 17 bases between the germline ends. CDR3 length: 15 amino acids. Germline-derived CDR1 and CDR2 are SGHRS and YFSETQ.

This clonotype was seen many times. V and J are TRBV4-2 and TRBJ1-5, with TRBD1 as a possible D gene (6 bases). Germline CDR1 is LGHNA and CDR2 is YNFKEQ. There are 13 residues in the CDR3. Trimming took 4 bases from V and 12 from J, leaving 16 bases between them. As DNA, the CDR3 is TGTGCCAGCAGCCCCTCGGTTTGGGGGCTCCAGCATTTT. Translated: CASSPSVWGLQHF.

This clonotype was seen a few times. V and J are TRBV6-2 or TRBV6-3 and TRBJ2-1; no definite D call. V lost 8 bases to trimming and J lost 8 bases, with 10 bases between them. CDR1 and CDR2 from the germline V gene are MNHEY and SVGEGT. The CDR3 covers 11 residues. The DNA for the CDR3 is TGTGCCAGCCAGCAAGGATATGAGCAGTTCTTC. As protein: CASQQGYEQFF.